This T cell receptor beta chain was sequenced in a study of shared clonotypes between healthy human individuals. This clone showed up just once. The CDR3 runs 15 residues. CDR1 and CDR2 (germline): ENHRY, SYGVKD. Original processing notes: Junction-only immunoSEQ sequences carried no quality scores, so filtering differed. Generated by immunoSEQ multiplex PCR, the TCRdb table keeps only in-frame clones and is missing some. Clone size and V and J calls were adopted from that table, with D and trimming inferred from the DNA. The profile shows about 2 million clones, 90% to 95% of them singletons. The rearrangement links TRBV10-3 to TRBJ2-5, with D unresolved. The last part of the DNA fits TRBJ2-7 better; the J call may be wrong. The sequence was obtained from a man aged 18 to 35 in good health. What was sequenced was naive CD4+ T cells sorted from blood. Subset: CD45RA+ positively selected. CDR3 region: CAISGPQLDSYEQYF. The CDR3 DNA sequence: TGTGCCATCAGCGGTCCGCAGTTGGACTCCTACGAGCAGTACTTC.